A selection of T cell receptor beta chains follows, all from one sample in a study of T cells in Graves' hyperthyroidism and ophthalmopathy. A single record per CDR3 protein comes from TCRdb applying MiXCR to the multiplex PCR reads. The top ten clones hold more than 50% of a sample with under 250,000 distinct CDR3 sequences, about 15% of them seen once. Sequenced sample: blood. Source of these receptors: a woman aged 45-60 years with Graves' hyperthyroidism. CDR3s include the opening cysteine and the closing phenylalanine or tryptophan. A D gene is named only where the DNA matches it firmly. Some rows have no size entry. The others give once, few or many, or a class for an expanded clone.

j_call | clone_size | v_call | d_call | cdr3_aa | cdr3_nt
TRBJ2-3 | many | TRBV28 | NA | CASSLDSFTDTQYF | TGTGCCAGCAGTCTGGACAGTTTCACAGATACGCAGTATTTT
TRBJ2-2 | few | TRBV5-1 | NA | CASISSINTGELFF | TGCGCCAGCATCAGCTCCATTAACACCGGGGAGCTGTTTTTT
TRBJ1-1 | many | TRBV20-1 | TRBD1 | CSAYVRDRGRGTEAFF | TGCAGTGCTTACGTCCGGGACAGGGGCAGGGGAACTGAAGCTTTCTTT
TRBJ1-3 | many | TRBV28 | TRBD1 | CASSHRTGHSGNTIYF | TGTGCCAGCAGTCACCGGACAGGCCACTCTGGAAACACCATATATTTT
TRBJ1-5 | few | TRBV28 | TRBD1 | CAGKGATGNQPQHF | TGTGCCGGGAAGGGGGCGACAGGCAATCAGCCCCAGCATTTT
TRBJ1-4 | many | TRBV6-1 | NA | CASTTTRDEKLFF | TGTGCCAGCACCACTACGCGGGATGAAAAACTGTTTTTT
TRBJ2-2 | few | TRBV19 | NA | CASTTGDTNTGELFF | TGTGCCAGTACCACCGGGGACACAAACACCGGGGAGCTGTTTTTT
TRBJ1-1 | NA | TRBV19 | TRBD1 | CASSMGDRIMNTEAFF | TGTGCCAGTAGTATGGGGGACAGAATTATGAACACTGAAGCTTTCTTT
TRBJ1-2 | few | TRBV19 | NA | CASSNYRTDPYTF | TGTGCCAGTAGTAACTATAGAACAGACCCTTACACCTTC
TRBJ2-2 | NA | TRBV11-2 | TRBD1 | CASSLKAGQGLFF | TGTGCCAGCAGCTTAAAGGCGGGACAGGGACTGTTTTTT
TRBJ1-1 | NA | TRBV19 | NA | CASSKDREAFF | TGTGCCAGTAGTAAGGACCGTGAAGCTTTCTTT
TRBJ1-3 | NA | TRBV6-1 | NA | CASSEGGVSGNTIYF | TGTGCCAGCAGTGAAGGTGGCGTCTCTGGAAACACCATATATTTT
TRBJ2-1 | many | TRBV20-1 | TRBD2 | CSVTSGSFDEQFF | TGCAGTGTGACTAGCGGGAGCTTCGATGAGCAGTTCTTC
TRBJ2-1 | few | TRBV9 | TRBD1 | CASRAGTGGGNEQFF | TGTGCCAGCAGAGCCGGGACAGGGGGCGGAAATGAGCAGTTCTTC
TRBJ2-3 | NA | TRBV12-3/TRBV12-4 | NA | CASTLVGGADTQYF | TGTGCCAGCACCTTAGTGGGGGGCGCAGATACGCAGTATTTT
TRBJ2-1 | NA | TRBV11-3 | TRBD1 | CASTESGRGRGERSYNEQFF | TGTGCCAGCACCGAATCCGGCAGGGGGCGAGGAGAGAGGTCCTACAATGAGCAGTTCTTC
TRBJ2-2 | few | TRBV12-3/TRBV12-4 | TRBD1 | CASSPRTGGIGELFF | TGTGCCAGCAGCCCTCGGACAGGGGGGATCGGGGAGCTGTTTTTT
TRBJ2-5 | NA | TRBV27 | NA | CASSSSGGIETQYF | TGTGCCAGCAGTTCATCCGGTGGGATTGAGACCCAGTACTTC
TRBJ1-6 | NA | TRBV10-3 | NA | CAISVGAADSPLHF | TGTGCCATCAGTGTTGGGGCTGCGGATTCACCCCTCCACTTT
TRBJ1-6 | many | TRBV2 | NA | CASSVEGTKSPLHF | TGTGCCAGCAGCGTTGAAGGGACAAAGTCACCCCTCCACTTT
TRBJ1-1 | NA | TRBV18 | TRBD1 | CASSRGQGGTEAFF | TGTGCCAGCTCACGAGGACAGGGGGGCACTGAAGCTTTCTTT
TRBJ1-3 | NA | TRBV4-1 | NA | CASSQEGVRGSGNTIYF | TGCGCCAGCAGCCAAGAGGGGGTCAGGGGCTCTGGAAACACCATATATTTT
TRBJ2-2 | NA | TRBV7-2 | TRBD1 | CASSLEAGGRMPGELFF | TGTGCCAGCAGCTTAGAGGCAGGGGGAAGGATGCCCGGGGAGCTGTTTTTT
TRBJ2-3 | NA | TRBV6-2/TRBV6-3 | TRBD2 | CASSYGRATDTQYF | TGTGCCAGCAGTTACGGGAGGGCCACAGATACGCAGTATTTT
TRBJ2-1 | NA | TRBV11-3 | NA | CASSLGAVNNEQFF | TGTGCCAGCAGCTTAGGGGCCGTTAACAATGAGCAGTTCTTC
TRBJ2-1 | many | TRBV27 | TRBD2 | CASIATGLGRVGEQFF | TGTGCCAGCATCGCAACGGGACTAGGACGGGTGGGTGAGCAGTTCTTC
TRBJ1-5 | NA | TRBV15 | NA | CATRAVPSGNQPQHF | TGTGCCACCAGGGCGGTTCCGTCGGGCAATCAGCCCCAGCATTTT
TRBJ1-2 | many | TRBV10-3 | NA | CAISELSGSYGYTF | TGTGCCATCAGTGAGTTGTCAGGGAGCTATGGCTACACCTTC
TRBJ2-5 | many | TRBV27 | NA | CASSLWGTIQETQYF | TGTGCCAGCAGTTTATGGGGTACTATTCAAGAGACCCAGTACTTC
TRBJ2-3 | NA | TRBV4-2 | TRBD2 | CASSQEGVGGRPSTDTQYF | TGTGCCAGCAGCCAAGAGGGGGTGGGCGGGAGGCCTAGCACAGATACGCAGTATTTT
TRBJ1-4 | NA | TRBV18 | TRBD1 | CASSPEQGATNEKLFF | TGTGCCAGCTCACCCGAACAGGGGGCAACTAATGAAAAACTGTTTTTT
TRBJ1-2 | NA | TRBV4-1 | TRBD1 | CASSRGPIYRGRGGGYTF | TGCGCCAGCAGCCGCGGACCCATCTACAGGGGGCGAGGGGGCGGCTACACCTTC
TRBJ2-7 | NA | TRBV2 | NA | CASRRRSGTQTYEQYF | TGTGCCAGCAGGCGCCGTTCCGGGACACAAACCTACGAGCAGTACTTC
TRBJ2-1 | many | TRBV9 | TRBD2 | CASSRFGGLAGQSSYNEQFF | TGTGCCAGCAGCCGTTTCGGGGGACTAGCGGGTCAGAGCTCCTACAATGAGCAGTTCTTC
TRBJ1-2 | many | TRBV5-1 | TRBD1 | CASSLSQGIYGYTF | TGCGCCAGCAGCTTGTCACAGGGGATCTATGGCTACACCTTC
TRBJ1-1 | many | TRBV6-1 | TRBD1 | CASSPGTGGGTEAFF | TGTGCCAGCAGTCCTGGGACAGGGGGGGGTACTGAAGCTTTCTTT
TRBJ1-4 | NA | TRBV10-3 | NA | CAISEVDTGEKLFF | TGTGCCATCAGTGAAGTGGACACCGGAGAAAAACTGTTTTTT